Listed here are 8 T cell receptor beta chains from one sample, sequenced in a study of OX40 agonist ivuxolimab in advanced cancers. Here immunoSEQ multiplex PCR was the method, and the copy in TCRdb shows in-frame clones only, minus some. The sample records about 76,000 clones, 65% to 90% being singletons. The sample was CD4+ or CD8+ T cells sorted from blood, taken in a trial of the OX40 agonist ivuxolimab. These receptor sequences come from an adult with an advanced solid tumor such as melanoma, head and neck, liver or kidney cancer.

This clone was counted a single time. The chain employs TRBV4-1 and TRBJ2-1; D gene ambiguous. This CDR3 contains 15 residues. The V and J ends lost 3 bases and 0 bases respectively, with 9 bases between them. Germline V lookup: CDR1 MGHRA, CDR2 YSYEKL. The CDR3 bases are TGCGCCAGCAGCCATGACACAGACTCCTACAATGAGCAGTTCTTC. It codes for CASSHDTDSYNEQFF.

The J gene is TRBJ1-2, the V gene TRBV6-6; D unresolved. Trimming stripped 0 bases from V and 2 bases from J, with 10 bases between. The CDR3 loop spans 15 amino acids. Germline V CDR1 and CDR2: MNHNY, SVGAGI (reference sequence). This CDR3 is CASSYSNWGNYGYTF. The CDR3 DNA reads TGTGCCAGCAGTTACTCGAACTGGGGAAACTATGGCTACACCTTC.

This chain links TRBV19 with TRBJ2-2, with D tentatively TRBD2 (6 bases). Germline CDR1 LNHDA, CDR2 SQIVND (reference sequence). The CDR3 covers 14 residues. With 6 bases removed from V and 2 bases from J, the gap between germline ends came to 10 bases. The CDR3 loop reads CASRRTTNTGELFF. CDR3 DNA sequence: TGTGCCAGTAGGAGGACTACTAACACCGGGGAGCTGTTTTTT.

The rearrangement uses TRBV19 and TRBJ2-2; 12 nucleotides line up with TRBD1. V gave up 2 bases and J gave up 1 base; unmatched junction bases: 5. From germline, CDR1 is LNHDA and CDR2 SQIVND (reference sequence). The CDR3 runs to 18 residues. Here the CDR3 reads CASSIRDRGLGNTGELFF. The CDR3 region has the DNA TGTGCCAGTAGTATACGGGACAGGGGGCTCGGGAACACCGGGGAGCTGTTTTTT.

The J gene is TRBJ2-7, the V gene TRBV27, with 8 bases identical to TRBD1. V lost 5 bases to trimming and J lost 1 base; unmatched junction nucleotides: 10. The CDR3 covers 16 residues. Germline V gene lookup returns CDR1 MNHEY and CDR2 SMNVEV (reference sequence). As DNA, the CDR3 is TGTGCCAGCAGTCTCACGGGACAGGTCGGGTCCTACGAGCAGTACTTC. This gives the protein CASSLTGQVGSYEQYF.

This chain links TRBV4-1 with TRBJ2-3, with TRBD2 matching 9 bases. Germline lookup yields CDR1 MGHRA and CDR2 YSYEKL. V shed 0 bases and J 3 bases; nucleotides not matched to a gene: 13. The CDR3 covers 19 residues. The CDR3 DNA sequence: TGCGCCAGCAGCCAAGAAGGTAGGGCTAGCGGGGATCGAACAGATACGCAGTATTTT. This gives the protein CASSQEGRASGDRTDTQYF.

V gene TRBV7-9 combines with J gene TRBJ1-2; D not certain. From germline, CDR1 is SEHNR and CDR2 FQNEAQ (reference sequence). The V and J ends lost 2 bases and 4 bases respectively, with 14 bases between them. CDR3 size: 15 residues. CDR3 residues: CASSLFVEPFYGYTF. The CDR3 DNA is TGTGCCAGCAGCTTATTTGTGGAGCCCTTCTATGGCTACACCTTC.

The V gene is TRBV5-4, the J gene TRBJ2-2; no reliable D call. This CDR3 has 13 amino acids. Trimming removed 1 base from V and 2 bases from J, with 3 bases in between. The germline V gene encodes CDR1 SGHNT and CDR2 YYREEE (reference sequence). CDR3 bases: TGTGCCAGCAGCTTGCCAAACACCGGGGAGCTGTTTTTT. It encodes CASSLPNTGELFF.